Each of the 25 T cell receptor beta chains below was sequenced from the same sample in a study of blood T cell repertoires in COVID-19. Data came from immunoSEQ multiplex PCR; TCRdb stores just in-frame clones and leaves some out. Counted here are some 200,000 clones, 94% occurring once; the ten biggest clones make up about 0.8%. The sequenced sample consisted of peripheral blood. Receptors were obtained from a man aged 25 to 45 with COVID-19, enrolled during active disease.

The chain recombines TRBV5-1 with TRBJ1-2, with D perhaps TRBD1 (5 bases). Trimming removed 1 base from V and 6 bases from J, with 10 bases in between. Germline V CDR1 and CDR2: SGHRS, YFSETQ. This CDR3 contains 13 residues. The CDR3 DNA reads as TGCGCCAGCAGCTTGCAGGGTGCGAATGGCTACACCTTC. It is translated as CASSLQGANGYTF.

V is TRBV5-5 and J is TRBJ1-1; 9 bases align to TRBD1. This CDR3 is 14 amino acids long. V dropped 5 bases and J dropped 6; count of bases not matched to a gene: 8. Germline-derived CDR1 and CDR2 are SGHKS and YYEKEE (reference sequence). The CDR3 nucleotides read TGTGCCAGCAGGGCTACAGGGGGCTTCGCTGAAGCTTTCTTT. Its translation is CASRATGGFAEAFF.

The V and J genes are TRBV7-8 and TRBJ2-5; the D is unclear. The CDR3 extends over 12 amino acids. With 5 bases removed from V and 1 base from J, the gap between germline ends came to 5 bases. The germline CDR1 and CDR2 sequences are SGHVS and FQNEAQ. CDR3 in amino acids: CASSLGQETQYF. Written as DNA, the CDR3 is TGTGCCAGCAGCCTCGGCCAAGAGACCCAGTACTTC.

This chain links TRBV6-5 with TRBJ1-5; the D gene is possibly TRBD1 (5 bases). V lost 6 bases, J lost 2 bases, and 8 bases lay in between. Germline V gene data show CDR1 as MNHEY and CDR2 as SVGAGI. The CDR3 has 13 residues. As DNA, the CDR3 is TGTGCCAGCAGCAGGGAGGGCAATCAGCCCCAGCATTTT. Its protein is CASSREGNQPQHF.

This chain links TRBV29-1 with TRBJ1-2; 7 nucleotides line up with TRBD1. The germline CDR1 and CDR2 sequences are SQVTM and ANQGSEA. CDR3 length: 12 amino acids. The junction had 6 bases not matched to a gene; V was cut back by 3 bases and J by 8 bases. CDR3 loop: CSVDRQGIGYTF. For the CDR3, the DNA is TGCAGCGTTGACCGACAGGGTATCGGCTACACCTTC.

This chain uses TRBV5-5 with TRBJ2-3, with D perhaps matching TRBD2 (6 bases). The germline V and J ends were trimmed by 7 bases and 4 bases, with 13 bases remaining between them. The germline V gene encodes CDR1 SGHKS and CDR2 YYEKEE (reference sequence). The CDR3 spans 13 residues. The CDR3 loop is CASCPGDADTQYF. CDR3 bases: TGTGCCAGCTGTCCGGGGGACGCAGATACGCAGTATTTT.

This clone was recorded once. V usage is TRBV27 and J usage is TRBJ1-4; 7 bases align to TRBD1. Per the germline V gene, CDR1 is MNHEY and CDR2 is SMNVEV (reference sequence). The CDR3 covers 16 residues. V trimming: 4 bases; J trimming: 3 bases; junction bases outside the gene matches: 8. The chain's CDR3 is CASSSRQGTSNEKLFF. The CDR3, as DNA: TGTGCCAGCAGTTCCCGACAGGGTACCTCTAATGAAAAACTGTTTTTT.

The sample holds one count of this clone. J is TRBJ2-7 and V is TRBV12-2; the table assigns TRBD2, which was not confirmed against the DNA. TRBV12-2 counts as a pseudogene. The CDR3 totals 16 residues. CDR3: CASRLARAPRAYEQYF. CDR3 nucleotides: TGTGCAAGTCGCTTAGCGCGGGCCCCACGAGCCTACGAGCAGTACTTC.

The chain uses TRBV7-2 and TRBJ2-7; TRBD2 agrees at 9 bases. Germline-derived CDR1 and CDR2 are SGHTA and FQGNSA. This CDR3 is built from 15 residues. With V trimmed by 2 bases and J by 4 bases, 6 bases remained unmatched. The CDR3 DNA sequence: TGTGCCAGCAGCTTAATAGCGGGGGCGAGTTACGAGCAGTACTTC. Residues: CASSLIAGASYEQYF.

The rearrangement links TRBV3-1 (or the pseudogene TRBV3-2) to TRBJ2-3, with 7 bases that match TRBD2. V lost 1 base to trimming and J lost 0 bases; unmatched junction nucleotides: 7. Germline loops: CDR1 LGHDT, CDR2 YNNKEL (reference sequence). The CDR3 is made up of 17 amino acids. CDR3 DNA sequence: TGTGCCAGCAGCCAAGCCTTACTAGCGTCTAGCACAGATACGCAGTATTTT. Translated, it gives CASSQALLASSTDTQYF.

The count of this clone is one. V is TRBV12-3 or TRBV12-4 and J is TRBJ1-2; TRBD1 matches 7 bases. V shed 3 bases, J shed 7 bases, and the junction held 2 bases outside the gene matches. The CDR3 has 12 residues. CDR3 DNA: TGTGCCAGCAGTTTGGAGGGGGCTGGCTACACCTTC. It codes for CASSLEGAGYTF.

In this sample, this clone turned up once. The genes are TRBV12-1 and TRBJ1-1. TRBV12-1 is a known pseudogene. The CDR3 is 11 amino acids. The CDR3 region is CASSFTGEAFF. The DNA of the CDR3 is TGTGCCAGCAGCTTTACGGGTGAAGCTTTCTTT.

The rearrangement joins TRBV19 to TRBJ1-2, with D uncertain. Looked up from germline, CDR1 is LNHDA and CDR2 is SQIVND (reference sequence). The CDR3 consists of 13 residues. V lost 7 bases and J 3 bases, leaving 12 bases between the germline ends. In DNA, the CDR3 is TGTGCCAGTACCCTGTCAGATGACTATGGCTACACCTTC. This translates into CASTLSDDYGYTF.

The rearrangement uses TRBV6-5 and TRBJ1-2, with 10 nucleotides matching TRBD1. This CDR3 has 14 residues. J was trimmed by 3 bases and V by 9 bases; bases with no gene match: 7. Germline V gives CDR1 MNHEY, CDR2 SVGAGI. DNA for the CDR3: TGTGCCAGTTTATCCGGACAGGGGGACTATGGCTACACCTTC. This translates into CASLSGQGDYGYTF.

The rearrangement uses TRBV4-2 and TRBJ1-5, with 10 bases matching TRBD1. This CDR3 is 16 amino acids long. The trim removed 3 bases at V and 4 bases at J, leaving 6 bases unmatched. The germline V gene has CDR1 LGHNA and CDR2 YNFKEQ. The CDR3: CASSHPDRGQNQPQHF. CDR3 nucleotides: TGTGCCAGCAGCCATCCCGACAGGGGGCAGAATCAGCCCCAGCATTTT.

The chain employs TRBV11-2 and TRBJ1-4, with D possibly TRBD1 on 6 matching bases. This CDR3 region has 17 residues. Germline values: CDR1 SGHAT, CDR2 FQNNGV. The V end was cut by 0 bases, the J end by 7 bases, with 18 bases between. The DNA for the CDR3 is TGTGCCAGCAGCTTAGAGCCCTGGCCAGGGGTGAGTGAAAAACTGTTTTTT. Translation gives CASSLEPWPGVSEKLFF.

The V and J genes are TRBV4-2 and TRBJ2-7; D unresolved. The CDR3 loop spans 11 amino acids. The germline V and J ends were trimmed by 3 bases and 4 bases, with 4 bases remaining between them. Germline V gene lookup returns CDR1 LGHNA and CDR2 YNFKEQ. This chain's CDR3 is CASSHQYEQYF. The CDR3 DNA follows: TGTGCCAGCAGCCACCAATACGAGCAGTACTTC.

The DNA of the CDR3 is TGTGCCAGCTCACCTGGGACTGGAAATTCACCCCTCCACTTT. Its protein is CASSPGTGNSPLHF. The chain uses TRBV18 and TRBJ1-6; weak D call: TRBD1 (5 bases). The CDR3 consists of 14 residues. Per the germline V gene, CDR1 is KGHSH and CDR2 is LQKENI. V lost 3 bases and J 7 bases, leaving 10 bases between the germline ends. Supplemented by reference TRBV18 and TRBJ1-6, the full variable domain reads NAGVMQNPRHLVRRRGQEARLRCSPMKGHSHVYWYRQLPEEGLKFMVYLQKENIIDESGMPKERFSAEFPKEGPSILRIQQVVRGDSAAYFCASSPGTGNSPLHFGNGTRLTVT.

This chain uses TRBV7-9 with TRBJ1-2, with 9 nucleotides matching TRBD1. V was pared by 6 bases and J by 6 bases, with 5 bases of the junction left unmatched. The length of the CDR3 is 13 residues. Germline assignment: CDR1 SEHNR and CDR2 FQNEAQ (reference sequence). DNA of the CDR3: TGTGCCAGCAGTTTCCGACAGGGGGATGGCTACACCTTC. Its translation: CASSFRQGDGYTF.

The chain employs TRBV18 and TRBJ1-2; D ambiguous. This CDR3 has 14 amino acids. The germline CDR1 and CDR2 sequences are KGHSH and LQKENI. The germline V and J ends were trimmed by 2 bases and 1 base, with 8 bases remaining between them. In nucleotides, the CDR3 is TGTGCCAGCTCACCAGGAGGCTATAACTATGGCTACACCTTC. Translating it yields CASSPGGYNYGYTF. The whole variable domain, filled in from reference TRBV18 and TRBJ1-2, reads NAGVMQNPRHLVRRRGQEARLRCSPMKGHSHVYWYRQLPEEGLKFMVYLQKENIIDESGMPKERFSAEFPKEGPSILRIQQVVRGDSAAYFCASSPGGYNYGYTFGSGTRLTVV.

This clone was seen once. The J gene is TRBJ1-1, the V gene TRBV29-1; D uncertain. Per germline, CDR1 SQVTM and CDR2 ANQGSEA. This CDR3 is built from 11 residues. Trimming left V 3 bases short and J 6 bases short, with 8 bases between. The CDR3 nucleotides are TGCAGCGTTGATGTGGCGGCTGAAGCTTTCTTT. Its protein is CSVDVAAEAFF.

The rearrangement links TRBV5-4 to TRBJ2-4, with TRBD1 matching over 8 bases. V was pared by 0 bases and J by 6 bases, with 8 bases of the junction left unmatched. The CDR3 runs to 16 residues. Per germline, CDR1 SGHNT and CDR2 YYREEE (reference sequence). The DNA for the CDR3 is TGTGCCAGCAGCTTGGAATCGGCGACAGGGGCAAACATTCAGTACTTC. It codes for CASSLESATGANIQYF.

The chain couples TRBV11-2 to TRBJ1-6; unclear D gene. The ends were cut back, 6 bases at V and 8 bases at J, with 11 bases in the middle. CDR3 length: 13 amino acids. The germline gives CDR1 SGHAT, CDR2 FQNNGV. CDR3 DNA: TGTGCCAGCAGGGCCTTCGCGGATTCACCCCTCCACTTT. This codes for CASRAFADSPLHF.

The chain has TRBV9 and TRBJ1-2; D is perhaps TRBD1 (5 bases). CDR1 SGDLS and CDR2 YYNGEE come from the germline V gene. The CDR3 contains 15 residues. V gave up 4 bases and J gave up 0 bases, with 13 bases separating them. The CDR3 sequence is CASSPGGGTNYGYTF. The CDR3 DNA reads TGTGCCAGCAGCCCCGGGGGGGGGACTAACTATGGCTACACCTTC.

This chain links TRBV6-1 with TRBJ1-4, with 7 bases aligning to TRBD1. Per the germline V gene, CDR1 is MNHNS and CDR2 is SASEGT. CDR3 length: 17 residues. After removal of 4 bases from V and 0 bases from J, the junction contained 8 bases not matched to a gene. CDR3 DNA: TGTGCCAGCAGTGGAGACAGGGCCCTTGCAACTAATGAAAAACTGTTTTTT. Translating gives CASSGDRALATNEKLFF.